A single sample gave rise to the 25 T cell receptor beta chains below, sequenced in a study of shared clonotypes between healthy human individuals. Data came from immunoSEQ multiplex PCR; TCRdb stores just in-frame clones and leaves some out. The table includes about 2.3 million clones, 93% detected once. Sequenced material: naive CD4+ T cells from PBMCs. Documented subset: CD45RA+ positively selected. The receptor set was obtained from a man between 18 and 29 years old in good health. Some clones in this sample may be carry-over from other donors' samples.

The CDR3 loop is CASSTQADTGELFF. CDR3 bases: TGCGCCAGCAGCACACAAGCGGACACCGGGGAGCTGTTTTTT. The chain joins TRBV5-1 to TRBJ2-2, with D perhaps matching TRBD2 (5 bases). Germline V gene lookup returns CDR1 SGHRS and CDR2 YFSETQ. This CDR3 region has 14 residues. Trimming pared 4 bases from V and 3 bases from J, leaving 10 bases between.

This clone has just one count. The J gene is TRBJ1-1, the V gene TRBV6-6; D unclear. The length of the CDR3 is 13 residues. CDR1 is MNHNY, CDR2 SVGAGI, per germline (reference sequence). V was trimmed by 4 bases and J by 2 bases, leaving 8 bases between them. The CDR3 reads CASSFTVNTEAFF. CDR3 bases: TGTGCCAGCAGTTTCACAGTAAACACTGAAGCTTTCTTT.

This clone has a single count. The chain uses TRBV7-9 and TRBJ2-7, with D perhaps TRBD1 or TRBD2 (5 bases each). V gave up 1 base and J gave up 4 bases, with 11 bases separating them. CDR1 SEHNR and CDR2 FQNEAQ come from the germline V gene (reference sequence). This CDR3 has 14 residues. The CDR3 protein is CASSLESGTYEQYF. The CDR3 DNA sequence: TGTGCCAGCAGCTTAGAGTCAGGGACGTACGAGCAGTACTTC.

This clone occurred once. CDR3 DNA sequence: TGTGCCAGTAGTATTTCAAACGGCCCTAATGAAAAACTGTTTTTT. This sequence encodes CASSISNGPNEKLFF. The chain recombines TRBV19 with TRBJ1-4; D unresolved. V gave up 3 bases and J gave up 3 bases, with 11 bases separating them. CDR3 length equals 15 residues. In germline, CDR1 is LNHDA, CDR2 SQIVND (reference sequence). Full variable domain (missing parts from reference TRBV19 and TRBJ1-4): DGGITQSPKYLFRKEGQNVTLSCEQNLNHDAMYWYRQDPGQGLRLIYYSQIVNDFQKGDIAEGYSVSREKKESFPLTVTSAQKNPTAFYLCASSISNGPNEKLFFGSGTQLSVL.

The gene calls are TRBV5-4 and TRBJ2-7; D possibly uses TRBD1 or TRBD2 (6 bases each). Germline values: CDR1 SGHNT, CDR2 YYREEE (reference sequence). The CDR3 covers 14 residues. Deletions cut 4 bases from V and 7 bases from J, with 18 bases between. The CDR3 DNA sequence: TGTGCCAGCAGCCCGGGGGCTAGATCAGGAGAGCAGTACTTC. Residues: CASSPGARSGEQYF.

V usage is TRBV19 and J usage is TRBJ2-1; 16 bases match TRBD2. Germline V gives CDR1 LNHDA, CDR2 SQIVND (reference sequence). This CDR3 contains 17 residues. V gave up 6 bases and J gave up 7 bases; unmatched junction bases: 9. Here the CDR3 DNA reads TGTGCCAGTAGCCAAGACCCGGGACTAGCGGGAGGGAATGAGCAGTTCTTC. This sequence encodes CASSQDPGLAGGNEQFF.

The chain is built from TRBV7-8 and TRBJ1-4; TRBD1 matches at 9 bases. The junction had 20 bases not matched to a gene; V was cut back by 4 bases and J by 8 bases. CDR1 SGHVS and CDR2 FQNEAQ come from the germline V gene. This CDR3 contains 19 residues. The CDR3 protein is CASSSERGYRGRGDEKLFF. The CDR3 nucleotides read TGTGCCAGCAGCTCAGAAAGGGGATACAGGGGGCGCGGTGACGAAAAACTGTTTTTT.

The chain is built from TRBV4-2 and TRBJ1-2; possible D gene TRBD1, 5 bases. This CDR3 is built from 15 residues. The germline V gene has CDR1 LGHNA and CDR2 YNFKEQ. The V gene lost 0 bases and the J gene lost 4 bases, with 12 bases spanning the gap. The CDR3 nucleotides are TGTGCCAGCAGCCAAGATCCAGGGAGAATCTATGGCTACACCTTC. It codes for CASSQDPGRIYGYTF.

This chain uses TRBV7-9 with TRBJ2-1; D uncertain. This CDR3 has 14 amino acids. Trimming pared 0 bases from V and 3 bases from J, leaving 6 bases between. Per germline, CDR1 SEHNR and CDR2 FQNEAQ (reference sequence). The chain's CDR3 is CASSLAVSYNEQFF. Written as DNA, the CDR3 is TGTGCCAGCAGCTTAGCGGTCAGCTACAATGAGCAGTTCTTC.

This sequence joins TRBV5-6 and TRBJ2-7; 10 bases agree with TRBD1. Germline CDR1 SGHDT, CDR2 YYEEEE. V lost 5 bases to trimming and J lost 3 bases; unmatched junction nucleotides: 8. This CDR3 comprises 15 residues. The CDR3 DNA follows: TGTGCCAGCAGTTTCCGCCGGACAGGGGGCTACGAGCAGTACTTC. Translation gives CASSFRRTGGYEQYF.

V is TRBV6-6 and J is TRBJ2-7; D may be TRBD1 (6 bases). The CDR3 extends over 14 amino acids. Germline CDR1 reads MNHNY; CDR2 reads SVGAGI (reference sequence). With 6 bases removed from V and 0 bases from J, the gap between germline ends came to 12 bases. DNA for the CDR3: TGTGCCAGCAGCCCTGGACAGTTCTCCTACGAGCAGTACTTC. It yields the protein CASSPGQFSYEQYF.

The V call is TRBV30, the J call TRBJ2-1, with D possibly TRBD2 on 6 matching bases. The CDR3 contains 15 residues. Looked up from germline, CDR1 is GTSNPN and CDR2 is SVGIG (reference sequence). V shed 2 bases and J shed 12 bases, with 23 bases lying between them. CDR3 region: CAWSLTGVEVFGQFF. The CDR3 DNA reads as TGTGCCTGGAGTTTGACGGGAGTTGAAGTCTTCGGGCAGTTCTTC.

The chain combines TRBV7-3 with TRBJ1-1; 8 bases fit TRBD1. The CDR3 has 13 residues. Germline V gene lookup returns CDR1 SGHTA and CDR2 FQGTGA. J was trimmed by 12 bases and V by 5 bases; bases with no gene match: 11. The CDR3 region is CASSIPGTGETFF. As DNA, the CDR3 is TGTGCCAGCAGCATACCCGGGACAGGAGAAACTTTCTTT.

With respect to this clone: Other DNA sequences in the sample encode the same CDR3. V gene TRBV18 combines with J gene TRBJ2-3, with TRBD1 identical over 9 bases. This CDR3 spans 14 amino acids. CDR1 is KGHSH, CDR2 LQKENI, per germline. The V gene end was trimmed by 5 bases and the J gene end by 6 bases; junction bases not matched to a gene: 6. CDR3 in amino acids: CASSRTGGADTQYF. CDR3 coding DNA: TGTGCCAGCTCAAGAACAGGGGGCGCGGATACGCAGTATTTT.

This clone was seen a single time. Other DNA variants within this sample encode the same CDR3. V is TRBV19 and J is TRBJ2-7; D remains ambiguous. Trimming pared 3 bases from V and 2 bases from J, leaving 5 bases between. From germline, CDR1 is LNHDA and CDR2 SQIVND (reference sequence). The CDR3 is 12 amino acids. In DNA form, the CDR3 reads TGTGCCAGTAGTATGGGAACCTACGAGCAGTACTTC. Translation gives CASSMGTYEQYF.

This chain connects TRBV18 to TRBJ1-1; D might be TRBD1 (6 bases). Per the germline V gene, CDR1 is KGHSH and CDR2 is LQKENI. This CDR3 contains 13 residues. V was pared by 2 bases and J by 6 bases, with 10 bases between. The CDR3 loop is CASSPEGGAEAFF. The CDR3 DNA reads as TGTGCCAGCTCACCAGAGGGGGGGGCTGAAGCTTTCTTT. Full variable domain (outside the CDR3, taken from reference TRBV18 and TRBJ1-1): NAGVMQNPRHLVRRRGQEARLRCSPMKGHSHVYWYRQLPEEGLKFMVYLQKENIIDESGMPKERFSAEFPKEGPSILRIQQVVRGDSAAYFCASSPEGGAEAFFGQGTRLTVV.

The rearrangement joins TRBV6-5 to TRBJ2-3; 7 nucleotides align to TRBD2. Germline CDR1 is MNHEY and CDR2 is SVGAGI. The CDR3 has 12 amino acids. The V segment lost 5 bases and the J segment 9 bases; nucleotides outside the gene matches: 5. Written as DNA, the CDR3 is TGTGCCAGCAGTAAATCAGCGGGGACGCAGTATTTT. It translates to CASSKSAGTQYF.

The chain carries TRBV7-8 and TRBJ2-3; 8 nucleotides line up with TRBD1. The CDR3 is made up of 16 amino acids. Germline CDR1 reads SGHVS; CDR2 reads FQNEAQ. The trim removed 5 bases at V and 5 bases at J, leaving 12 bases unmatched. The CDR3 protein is CASSRNRGEAIDTQYF. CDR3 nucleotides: TGTGCCAGCAGCCGTAACAGGGGGGAAGCGATAGATACGCAGTATTTT.

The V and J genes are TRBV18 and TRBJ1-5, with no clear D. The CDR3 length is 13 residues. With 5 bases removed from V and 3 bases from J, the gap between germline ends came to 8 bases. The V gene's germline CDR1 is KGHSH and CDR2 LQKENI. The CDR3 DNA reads TGTGCCAGCTCATATCAGTACAATCAGCCCCAGCATTTT. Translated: CASSYQYNQPQHF.

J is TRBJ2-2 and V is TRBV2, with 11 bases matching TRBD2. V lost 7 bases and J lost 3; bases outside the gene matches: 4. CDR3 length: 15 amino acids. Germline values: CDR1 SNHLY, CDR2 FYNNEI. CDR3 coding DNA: TGTGCCAGCAAACTAGCGGGAGTTCACACCGGGGAGCTGTTTTTT. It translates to CASKLAGVHTGELFF.

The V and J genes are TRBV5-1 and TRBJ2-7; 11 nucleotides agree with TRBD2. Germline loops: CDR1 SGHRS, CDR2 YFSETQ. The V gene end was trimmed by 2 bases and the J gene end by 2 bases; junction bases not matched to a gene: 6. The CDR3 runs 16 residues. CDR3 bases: TGCGCCAGCAGCTTAACCGGGACTAGCGGTACCTACGAGCAGTACTTC. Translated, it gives CASSLTGTSGTYEQYF.

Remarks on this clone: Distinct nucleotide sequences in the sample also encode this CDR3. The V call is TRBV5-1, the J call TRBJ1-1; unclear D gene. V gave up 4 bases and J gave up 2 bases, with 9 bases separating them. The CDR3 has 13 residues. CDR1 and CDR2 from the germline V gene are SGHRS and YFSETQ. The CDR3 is CASSRGGNTEAFF. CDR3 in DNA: TGCGCCAGCAGCCGAGGAGGAAACACTGAAGCTTTCTTT.

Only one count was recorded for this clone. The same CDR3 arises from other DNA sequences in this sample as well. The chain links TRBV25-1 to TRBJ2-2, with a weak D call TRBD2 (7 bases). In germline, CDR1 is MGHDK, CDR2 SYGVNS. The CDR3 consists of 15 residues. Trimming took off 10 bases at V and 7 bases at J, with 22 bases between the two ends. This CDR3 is CAISPGGQGVGELFF. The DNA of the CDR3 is TGTGCCATCTCCCCCGGGGGGCAGGGTGTCGGGGAGCTGTTTTTT.

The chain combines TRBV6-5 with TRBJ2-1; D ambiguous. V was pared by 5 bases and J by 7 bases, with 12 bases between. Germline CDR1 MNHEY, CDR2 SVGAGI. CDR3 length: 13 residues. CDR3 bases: TGTGCCAGCAGTCCCCCTTATAGTAATGAGCAGTTCTTC. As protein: CASSPPYSNEQFF.

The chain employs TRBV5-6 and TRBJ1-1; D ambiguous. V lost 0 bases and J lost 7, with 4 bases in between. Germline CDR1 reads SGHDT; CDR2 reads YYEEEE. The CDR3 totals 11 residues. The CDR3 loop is CASSLVDEAFF. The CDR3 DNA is TGTGCCAGCAGCTTGGTGGATGAAGCTTTCTTT.